The 5 T cell receptor beta chains given below trace back to one sample, sequenced in a study of identical twins. MiXCR was run by TCRdb on the 5' RACE reads, yielding one entry per CDR3 protein. The sample lists some 500,000 distinct CDR3 sequences, 9.6% occurring once. Another study also made use of these data, one on yellow fever vaccine responses in identical twins.

Sequences were obtained from PBMCs. Receptors originate from a woman aged 18-29 years in good health.

This clonotype occurred a few times. The gene calls are TRBV4-1 and TRBJ2-1; 7 bases are shared with TRBD2. From germline, CDR1 is MGHRA and CDR2 YSYEKL. Germline trimming cut 1 base from V and 6 bases from J; bases unmatched to any gene: 6. The CDR3 contains 15 residues. The CDR3 DNA reads TGCGCCAGCAGCCAAGGGGGGGGGTGGGCCAATGAGCAGTTCTTC. Protein product: CASSQGGGWANEQFF.

This clonotype was detected ten times or more. The CDR3: CASSQDWPTNEKLFF. The CDR3, as DNA: TGCGCCAGCAGCCAAGACTGGCCAACTAATGAAAAACTGTTTTTT. The chain joins TRBV4-1 to TRBJ1-4; D is unresolved. The CDR3 covers 15 residues. Trimming pared 0 bases from V and 0 bases from J, leaving 5 bases between. The germline V gene has CDR1 MGHRA and CDR2 YSYEKL.

This clonotype was seen many times. The V call is TRBV6-1, the J call TRBJ2-1, with 8 bases aligning to TRBD1. The CDR3 is made up of 15 amino acids. V lost 7 bases and J lost 5; bases outside the gene matches: 10. Germline CDR1 is MNHNS and CDR2 is SASEGT. The chain's CDR3 is CASIHRGAGDNEQFF. The CDR3 coding sequence is TGTGCCAGCATCCACAGGGGGGCGGGCGACAATGAGCAGTTCTTC.

This clonotype was counted at least ten times. This chain joins TRBV25-1 and TRBJ2-5; D gene uncertain. V lost 7 bases and J 3 bases, leaving 18 bases between the germline ends. This CDR3 comprises 15 residues. Germline V gives CDR1 MGHDK, CDR2 SYGVNS. CDR3 region: CASTANIGPEETQYF. Written as DNA, the CDR3 is TGTGCCAGCACCGCAAACATTGGTCCCGAAGAGACCCAGTACTTC.

This rearrangement joins TRBV7-8 to TRBJ1-5; unclear D gene. This CDR3 is built from 15 residues. Germline-derived CDR1 and CDR2 are SGHVS and FQNEAQ. Deletions cut 1 base from V and 5 bases from J, with 12 bases between. This CDR3 is CASSLGTETDQPQHF. The CDR3 nucleotides are TGTGCCAGCAGCTTAGGCACAGAGACCGATCAGCCCCAGCATTTT. Full variable domain (outside the CDR3, taken from reference TRBV7-8 and TRBJ1-5): GAGVSQSPRYKVAKRGQDVALRCDPISGHVSLFWYQQALGQGPEFLTYFQNEAQLDKSGLPSDRFFAERPEGSVSTLKIQRTQQEDSAVYLCASSLGTETDQPQHFGDGTRLSIL.